The 10 T cell receptor beta chains below all came from one sample that was sequenced in a study of T cell repertoires in cytomegalovirus infection. One entry per CDR3 protein, called by TCRdb with MiXCR from the reads. The data show about 700,000 distinct CDR3 sequences, around 31% seen once. Their antigens remain unidentified. The starting material was cultured PBMCs, obtained from culture after CMV antigen stimulation. Receptors originate from a human donor in good health (CMV status not recorded). Some clones in this sample may be carry-over from other donors' samples.

This clonotype has only a few counts. The chain joins TRBV5-6 to TRBJ1-2, with D possibly TRBD1 on 5 matching bases. V dropped 4 bases and J dropped 4 bases, with 17 bases sitting between them. There are 15 residues in the CDR3. Germline V gives CDR1 SGHDT, CDR2 YYEEEE. The CDR3 reads CASSRDPRDAYGYTF. As DNA, the CDR3 is TGTGCCAGCAGCCGGGACCCCCGAGATGCCTATGGCTACACCTTC.

This clonotype was seen only once. One junction end disagrees with the germline gene, perhaps due to a read error. The V and J genes are TRBV7-4 and TRBJ2-5; no reliable D call. The CDR3 spans 14 residues. Germline V CDR1 and CDR2: SGHVT, SQSDAQ. The CDR3 region has the DNA TGTGCCATACGCCTCCGGCAGAGCCAAGATACCCAGTACTTC. It specifies CAIRLRQSQDTQYF.

The chain uses TRBV20-1 and TRBJ1-5; D is unclear. Trimming left V 3 bases short and J 6 bases short, with 12 bases between. The length of the CDR3 is 13 residues. Germline V gives CDR1 DFQATT, CDR2 SNEGSKA (reference sequence). The CDR3 bases are TGCAGTGCTAGTGGCGGGCTGGGTCAGCCCCAGCATTTT. Amino acids: CSASGGLGQPQHF.

V and J are TRBV7-8 and TRBJ2-7; tentatively, D is TRBD2 (5 bases). The germline CDR1 and CDR2 sequences are SGHVS and FQNEAQ. V was pared by 0 bases and J by 2 bases, with 14 bases between. The CDR3 is 16 amino acids. The DNA for the CDR3 is TGTGCCAGCAGCTTAGCGCGGCGGGTGCTCCCCTACGAGCAGTACTTC. Translating it yields CASSLARRVLPYEQYF.

This clonotype occurred a few times. This chain links TRBV5-4 with TRBJ2-5; possibly TRBD2 for D (5 bases). Trimming stripped 3 bases from V and 2 bases from J, with 14 bases between. The CDR3 spans 15 residues. Germline V gene lookup returns CDR1 SGHNT and CDR2 YYREEE (reference sequence). The CDR3 region is CASSSEGVAQETQYF. The CDR3 bases are TGTGCCAGCAGCTCCGAGGGAGTTGCTCAAGAGACCCAGTACTTC.

This clonotype was detected ten times or more. This sequence joins TRBV7-8 and TRBJ2-5; D is tentatively TRBD1 or TRBD2 (5 bases each). This CDR3 is 13 amino acids long. From germline, CDR1 is SGHVS and CDR2 FQNEAQ. With 6 bases removed from V and 5 bases from J, the gap between germline ends came to 13 bases. The CDR3 is CASRRGRRETQYF. The CDR3 DNA reads as TGTGCCAGCAGACGGGGACGGAGGGAGACCCAGTACTTC.

This chain uses TRBV19 with TRBJ2-1; TRBD2 is a possible D gene (5 bases). Trimming took off 9 bases at V and 8 bases at J, with 8 bases between the two ends. Germline V gene data show CDR1 as LNHDA and CDR2 as SQIVND (reference sequence). This CDR3 is built from 10 residues. The CDR3 bases are TGTGCCAGCGGGGTGGATGAGCAGTTCTTC. Encoded protein: CASGVDEQFF.

The sample holds a few counts of this clonotype. The rearrangement links TRBV6-2 or TRBV6-3 to TRBJ2-1; 12 nucleotides match TRBD2. Per the germline V gene, CDR1 is MNHEY and CDR2 is SVGEGT. V lost 5 bases, J lost 4 bases, and 3 bases stayed unmatched. This CDR3 has 15 amino acids. CDR3 sequence (DNA): TGTGCCAGCAGTCGACTAGCGGGAGAGTACAATGAGCAGTTCTTC. This codes for CASSRLAGEYNEQFF.

The V gene is TRBV7-2, the J gene TRBJ1-5; D call uncertain. Germline V CDR1 and CDR2: SGHTA, FQGNSA. CDR3 length: 15 residues. Between the trimmed V and J ends, which lost 5 bases and 7 bases, there was a span of 18 bases. CDR3 sequence (DNA): TGTGCCAGCAGCCTAGAAGCGGTAGAGGCCCAGCCCCAGCATTTT. Its translation: CASSLEAVEAQPQHF.

The sample holds a few counts of this clonotype. The chain carries TRBV7-2 and TRBJ1-2; 7 bases match TRBD1. V was clipped by 3 bases and J by 8 bases; unmatched bases: 6. Germline V CDR1 and CDR2: SGHTA, FQGNSA. The CDR3 loop spans 13 amino acids. This chain's CDR3 is CASSFARGGGYTF. CDR3 sequence (DNA): TGTGCCAGCAGCTTTGCCAGGGGGGGCGGCTACACCTTC. The full variable domain, in which reference TRBV7-2 and TRBJ1-2 provide the parts outside the CDR3, is GAGVSQSPSNKVTEKGKDVELRCDPISGHTALYWYRQSLGQGLEFLIYFQGNSAPDKSGLPSDRFSAERTGGSVSTLTIQRTQQEDSAVYLCASSFARGGGYTFGSGTRLTVV.